The clone carrying this TCR beta chain was observed a few times. The CDR3 loop spans 10 amino acids. Germline V gene data show CDR1 as MNHNY and CDR2 as SVGAGI (reference sequence). Trimming stripped 8 bases from V and 4 bases from J, with 3 bases between. This specimen comes from a study of blood T cell repertoires in COVID-19. In the study overall: Material from acute and convalescent COVID-19 was sourced from the United States, Italy and Spain. T cells, B-cell-depleted T cells, or PBMCs supplied cDNA or gDNA.

As originally analysed: Amplification of reference gene primers provided the estimated nucleated cell counts. Libraries were prepared by immunoSEQ multiplex PCR; TCRdb keeps only in-frame clonotypes and omits some of them. V and J calls and clone size are those listed in that table; D and trimming were worked out from the DNA. Of tens of thousands of clones listed, approximately 90% are singletons. The sequence came from a woman aged 80 or over with COVID-19, enrolled during active disease. The sample was peripheral blood. The V and J genes are TRBV6-6 and TRBJ1-3; D unresolved. The CDR3 region has the DNA TGTGCCAGCTCGGGAAACACCATATATTTT. Encoded protein: CASSGNTIYF.